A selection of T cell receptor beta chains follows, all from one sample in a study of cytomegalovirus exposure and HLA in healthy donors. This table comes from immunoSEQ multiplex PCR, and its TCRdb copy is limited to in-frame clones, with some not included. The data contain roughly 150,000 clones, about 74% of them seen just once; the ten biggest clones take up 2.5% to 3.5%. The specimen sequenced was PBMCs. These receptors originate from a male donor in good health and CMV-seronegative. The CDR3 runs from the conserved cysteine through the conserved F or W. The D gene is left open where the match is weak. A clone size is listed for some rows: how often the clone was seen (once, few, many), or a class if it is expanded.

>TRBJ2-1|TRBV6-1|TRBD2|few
TGTGCCAGCAGTGCCGTAGAGGGAGGGACTCGCAATGAGCAGTTCTTC
CASSAVEGGTRNEQFF
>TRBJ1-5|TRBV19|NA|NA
TGTGCCAGTAGTAGCCCCACACGGGGCAATCAGCCCCAGCATTTT
CASSSPTRGNQPQHF
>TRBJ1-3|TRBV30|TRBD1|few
TGTGCCTGGAGTGCCGGGACAGGGGGTACTGGAAACACCATATATTTT
CAWSAGTGGTGNTIYF
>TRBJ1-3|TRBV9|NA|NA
TGTGCCAGCAGCGTAGTCGGGGGAGGAAACACCATATATTTT
CASSVVGGGNTIYF
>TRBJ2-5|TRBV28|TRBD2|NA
TGTGCCAGCAGTCCCCGCTTAGCGGGGGGGCGAGAGACCCAGTACTTC
CASSPRLAGGRETQYF
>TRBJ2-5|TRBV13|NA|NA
TGTGCCAGCAGCTTAGGAGGGGCGGGAAGGGTCGTCCAAGAGACCCAGTACTTC
CASSLGGAGRVVQETQYF
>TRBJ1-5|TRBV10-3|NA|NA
TGTGCCATCAGCCCGGGAGCGGATAGCAATCAGCCCCAGCATTTT
CAISPGADSNQPQHF
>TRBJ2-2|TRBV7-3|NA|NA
TGTGCCAGCAGGCCCGGGACTGTGAACACCGGGGAGCTGTTTTTT
CASRPGTVNTGELFF
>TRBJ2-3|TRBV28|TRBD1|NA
TGTGCCAGCAGTTTTAACAGGGGAACAGATACGCAGTATTTT
CASSFNRGTDTQYF
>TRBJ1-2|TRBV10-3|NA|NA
TGTGCCATCAGTGAGTCGAGGGCGCGGGGAGCTAACTATGGCTACACCTTC
CAISESRARGANYGYTF
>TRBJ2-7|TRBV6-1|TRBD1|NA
TGTGCCAGCAGTGCACGGACAGGGGGCCCCTACGAGCAGTACTTC
CASSARTGGPYEQYF
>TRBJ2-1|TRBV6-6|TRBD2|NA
TGTGCCAGCAGCTCAAGCGGGGGGGTTAACAATGAGCAGTTCTTC
CASSSSGGVNNEQFF
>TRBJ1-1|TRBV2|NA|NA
TGTGCCAGCAGTGAAGCAACGGGGAAGGACACTGAAGCTTTCTTT
CASSEATGKDTEAFF
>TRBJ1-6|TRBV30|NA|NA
TGTGCCTGGAGTGCCTCCGGGGGGGGGAATTCACCCCTCCACTTT
CAWSASGGGNSPLHF
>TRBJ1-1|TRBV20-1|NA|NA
TGCAGTGCTAGAGACAGGAAAGCTTTCTTT
CSARDRKAFF
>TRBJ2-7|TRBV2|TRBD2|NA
TGTGCCAGCAGTGATTACGCGGGAGGGCCTGTCTACGAGCAGTACTTC
CASSDYAGGPVYEQYF
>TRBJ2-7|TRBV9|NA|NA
TGTGCCAGCAGCCTAGGTGTCAGCTACGAGCAGTACTTC
CASSLGVSYEQYF
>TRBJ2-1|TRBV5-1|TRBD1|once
TGCGCCAGCGCCCCGGGACAGGGGTATAAGTATGAGCAGTTCTTC
CASAPGQGYKYEQFF
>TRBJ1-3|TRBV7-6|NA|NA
TGTGCCAGCGGACTTTCACGACATATTGACTCTGGAAACACCATATATTTT
CASGLSRHIDSGNTIYF
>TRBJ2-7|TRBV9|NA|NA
TGTGCCAGCAGCGCCTCGACAGTGCCCTACGAGCAGTACTTC
CASSASTVPYEQYF
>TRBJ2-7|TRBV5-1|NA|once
TGCGCCAGCAGCTCAACCTTTGGCAGCTACGAGCAGTACTTC
CASSSTFGSYEQYF
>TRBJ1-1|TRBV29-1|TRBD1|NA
TGCAGCGTTGGTCAGGGGGCTTATGAAGCTTTCTTT
CSVGQGAYEAFF
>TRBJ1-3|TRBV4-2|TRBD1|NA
TGTGCCAGCAGCCAATATATACAGGGGGCGTCTGGAAACACCATATATTTT
CASSQYIQGASGNTIYF